The entry below describes one T cell receptor (beta chain). Its target is not known. Germline-derived CDR1 and CDR2 are GTSNPN and SVGIG (reference sequence). V was trimmed by 2 bases and J by 4 bases, leaving 5 bases between them. The CDR3 runs to 12 residues. This sample stems from a study of OX40 agonist ivuxolimab in advanced cancers. Study-level background: Eligibility admitted prior anti-PD-1, anti-PD-L1 or anti-CTLA-4 therapy; roughly 37% had some. Findings and caveats of the study: Fewer expanded clones were found on average in CD4+ than in CD8+ T cells. Clonal expansion was seen in CD4+ and CD8+ blood T cells by week 6 at 0.1 to 3.0 mg/kg.

Method: immunoSEQ multiplex PCR; TCRdb's copy keeps in-frame clones and lacks some. Here the sample spans 2,500 to 3,000 clones, over 70% being singletons. The sequencing used CD4+ or CD8+ T cells sorted from blood, collected in a trial of the OX40 agonist ivuxolimab. This chain uses TRBV30 with TRBJ2-2; D remains unclear. The sequence was collected from an adult with an advanced solid tumor such as melanoma, head and neck, liver or kidney cancer. The CDR3 is CAWSPRTGELFF. In DNA, the CDR3 is TGTGCCTGGAGTCCCCGCACCGGGGAGCTGTTTTTT.